One and the same sample provided the 5 T cell receptor beta chains below, sequenced in a study of fetal regulatory T cell absence and autoimmunity. Clones were read by immunoSEQ multiplex PCR, and TCRdb kept only the in-frame ones, dropping some. The sample contains more than 85,000 clones, around 72% of which appear only once. The sequencing input was pancreas tissue. These receptors all come from a male donor with IPEX syndrome.

The sample holds a few counts of this clone. This chain uses TRBV5-1 with TRBJ2-5, with D perhaps matching TRBD2 (6 bases). The CDR3 is 13 amino acids. Germline V CDR1 and CDR2: SGHRS, YFSETQ. V was cut by 1 base and J by 2 bases, with 6 bases left in between. CDR3 region: CASSLLAQETQYF. The CDR3, as DNA: TGCGCCAGCAGCTTGCTAGCGCAAGAGACCCAGTACTTC. Combining the CDR3 with reference TRBV5-1 and TRBJ2-5 gives the whole variable domain KAGVTQTPRYLIKTRGQQVTLSCSPISGHRSVSWYQQTPGQGLQFLFEYFSETQRNKGNFPGRFSGRQFSNSRSEMNVSTLELGDSALYLCASSLLAQETQYFGPGTRLLVL.

This clone was detected a few times. The V gene is TRBV19, the J gene TRBJ2-7; TRBD1 matches at 9 bases. Per germline, CDR1 LNHDA and CDR2 SQIVND (reference sequence). After removal of 9 bases from V and 5 bases from J, the junction contained 5 bases not matched to a gene. The CDR3 sequence is 12 residues long. Here the CDR3 DNA reads TGTGCCAGCGGGGGACAGGGAGACGAGCAGTACTTC. Protein sequence: CASGGQGDEQYF.

The chain couples TRBV7-2 to TRBJ1-4; TRBD1 agrees at 7 bases. J lost 7 bases, V lost 2 bases, and 13 bases had no gene match. CDR3 length equals 17 residues. Germline lookup yields CDR1 SGHTA and CDR2 FQGNSA. The CDR3 is CASSLRPRQGWGEKLFF. DNA for the CDR3: TGTGCCAGCAGCTTACGCCCACGACAGGGTTGGGGTGAAAAACTGTTTTTT.

The V call is TRBV4-1, the J call TRBJ1-5, with a possible D match to TRBD1 (5 bases). Trimming took off 1 base at V and 4 bases at J, with 8 bases between the two ends. Germline V gene sequence: CDR1 MGHRA, CDR2 YSYEKL. CDR3 size: 14 residues. DNA for the CDR3: TGCGCCAGCAGCCAAGGGGGCGCAAATCAGCCCCAGCATTTT. This encodes CASSQGGANQPQHF.

This chain connects TRBV30 to TRBJ1-1, with D tentatively TRBD1 (5 bases). Germline lookup yields CDR1 GTSNPN and CDR2 SVGIG (reference sequence). V lost 6 bases and J 0 bases, leaving 8 bases between the germline ends. This CDR3 is built from 12 residues. The CDR3 is CACWGMNTEAFF. DNA for the CDR3: TGTGCCTGTTGGGGGATGAACACTGAAGCTTTCTTT.